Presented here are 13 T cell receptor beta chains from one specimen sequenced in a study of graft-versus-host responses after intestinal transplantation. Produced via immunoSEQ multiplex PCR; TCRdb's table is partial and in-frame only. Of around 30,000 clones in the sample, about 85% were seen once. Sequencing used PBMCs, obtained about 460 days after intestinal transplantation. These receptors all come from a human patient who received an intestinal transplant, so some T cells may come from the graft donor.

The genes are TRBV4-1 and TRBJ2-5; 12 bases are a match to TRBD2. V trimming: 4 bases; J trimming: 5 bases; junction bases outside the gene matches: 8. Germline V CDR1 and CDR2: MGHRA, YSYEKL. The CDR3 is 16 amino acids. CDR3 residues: CASSRRLAGVVETQYF. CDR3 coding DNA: TGCGCCAGCAGCCGACGACTAGCGGGAGTCGTGGAGACCCAGTACTTC.

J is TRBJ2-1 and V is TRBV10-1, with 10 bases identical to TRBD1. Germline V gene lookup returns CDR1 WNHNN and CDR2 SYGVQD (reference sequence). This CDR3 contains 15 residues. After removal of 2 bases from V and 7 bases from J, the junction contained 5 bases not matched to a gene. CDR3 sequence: CASSEDRGLGNEQFF. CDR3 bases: TGCGCCAGCAGTGAGGACAGGGGGCTAGGGAATGAGCAGTTCTTC.

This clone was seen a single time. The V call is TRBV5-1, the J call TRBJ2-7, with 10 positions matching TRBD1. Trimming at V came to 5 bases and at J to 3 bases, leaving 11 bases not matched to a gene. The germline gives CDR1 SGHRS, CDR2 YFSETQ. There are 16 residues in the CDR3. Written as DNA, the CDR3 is TGCGCCAGCAGAAAACTCGGACAGGGGGTGGGCTACGAGCAGTACTTC. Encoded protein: CASRKLGQGVGYEQYF.

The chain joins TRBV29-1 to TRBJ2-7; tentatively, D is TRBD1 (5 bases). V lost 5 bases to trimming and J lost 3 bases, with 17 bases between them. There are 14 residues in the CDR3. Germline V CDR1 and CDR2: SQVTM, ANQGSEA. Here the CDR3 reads CSVMTGDRVYEQYF. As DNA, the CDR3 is TGCAGCGTTATGACCGGAGACAGAGTCTACGAGCAGTACTTC.

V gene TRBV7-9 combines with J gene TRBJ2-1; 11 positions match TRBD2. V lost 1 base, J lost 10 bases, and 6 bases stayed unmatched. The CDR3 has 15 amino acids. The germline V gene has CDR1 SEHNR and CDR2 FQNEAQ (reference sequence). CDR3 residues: CASSLDKLAGVEQFF. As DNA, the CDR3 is TGTGCCAGCAGCTTAGATAAACTAGCGGGGGTGGAGCAGTTCTTC. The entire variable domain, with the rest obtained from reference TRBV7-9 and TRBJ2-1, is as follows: DTGVSQNPRHKITKRGQNVTFRCDPISEHNRLYWYRQTLGQGPEFLTYFQNEAQLEKSRLLSDRFSAERPKGSFSTLEIQRTEQGDSAMYLCASSLDKLAGVEQFFGPGTRLTVL.

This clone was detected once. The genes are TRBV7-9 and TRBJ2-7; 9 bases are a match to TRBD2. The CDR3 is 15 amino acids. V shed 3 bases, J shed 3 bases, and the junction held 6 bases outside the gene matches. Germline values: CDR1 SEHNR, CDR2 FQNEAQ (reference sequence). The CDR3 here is CASSFASGKSYEQYF. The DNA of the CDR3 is TGTGCCAGCAGCTTTGCTAGCGGGAAGAGCTACGAGCAGTACTTC.

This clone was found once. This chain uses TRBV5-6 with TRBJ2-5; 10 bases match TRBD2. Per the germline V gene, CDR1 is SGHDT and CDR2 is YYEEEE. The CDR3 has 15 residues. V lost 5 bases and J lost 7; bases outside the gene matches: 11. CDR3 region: CASSHQREGLGTQYF. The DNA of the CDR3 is TGTGCCAGCAGTCATCAGCGGGAGGGCCTTGGGACCCAGTACTTC.

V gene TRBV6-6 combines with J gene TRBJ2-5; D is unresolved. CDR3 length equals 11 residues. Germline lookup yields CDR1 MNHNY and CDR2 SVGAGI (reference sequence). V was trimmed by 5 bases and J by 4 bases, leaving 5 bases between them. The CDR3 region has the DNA TGTGCCAGCAGTGTTAGAGAGACCCAGTACTTC. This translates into CASSVRETQYF.

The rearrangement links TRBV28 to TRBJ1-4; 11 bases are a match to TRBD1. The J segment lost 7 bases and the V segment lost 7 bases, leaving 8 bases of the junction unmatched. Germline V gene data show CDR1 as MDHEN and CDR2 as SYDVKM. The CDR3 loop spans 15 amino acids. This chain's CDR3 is CASTRTGGVREKLFF. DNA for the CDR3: TGTGCCAGCACACGGACAGGGGGCGTTCGTGAAAAACTGTTTTTT.

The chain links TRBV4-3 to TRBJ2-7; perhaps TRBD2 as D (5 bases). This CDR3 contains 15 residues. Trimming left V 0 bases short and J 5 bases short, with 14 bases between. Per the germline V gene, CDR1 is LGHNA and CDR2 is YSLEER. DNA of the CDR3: TGCGCCAGCAGCCAAGATTCGGTAGCGATCAACGAGCAGTACTTC. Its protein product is CASSQDSVAINEQYF.

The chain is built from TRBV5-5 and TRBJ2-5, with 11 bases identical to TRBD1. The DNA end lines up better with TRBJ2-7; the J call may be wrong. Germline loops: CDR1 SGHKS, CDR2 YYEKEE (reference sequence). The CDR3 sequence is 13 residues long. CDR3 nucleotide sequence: TGTGCCAGCAAGGGACAGGGGGCCTACGAGCAGTACTTC. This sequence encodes CASKGQGAYEQYF.

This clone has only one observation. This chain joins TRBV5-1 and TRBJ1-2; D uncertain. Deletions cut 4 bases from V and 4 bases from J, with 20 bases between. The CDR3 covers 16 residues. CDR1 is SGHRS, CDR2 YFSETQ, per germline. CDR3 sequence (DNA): TGCGCCAGCAGCCCGGAAGGTGGAGACCCGTTCTATGGCTACACCTTC. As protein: CASSPEGGDPFYGYTF.

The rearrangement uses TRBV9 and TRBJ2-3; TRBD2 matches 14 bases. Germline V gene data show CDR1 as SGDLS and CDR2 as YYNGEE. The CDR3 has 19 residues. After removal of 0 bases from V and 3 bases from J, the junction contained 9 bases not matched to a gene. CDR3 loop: CASSVGLAGGQRLTDTQYF. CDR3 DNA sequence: TGTGCCAGCAGCGTAGGACTAGCGGGGGGGCAAAGGTTAACAGATACGCAGTATTTT.